This T cell receptor (beta chain) was sequenced during a study of CD8 T cells in Susac syndrome. RNA, at about 0.45 to 1 ug, was reverse transcribed with random hexamers. In TCRdb, the immunoSEQ multiplex PCR reads were re-called with MiXCR into one record per CDR3 protein. The sample has around 150,000 distinct CDR3 sequences; approximately 96% are singletons. Germline lookup yields CDR1 SQVTM and CDR2 ANQGSEA. This CDR3 has 11 amino acids. Trimming pared 6 bases from V and 4 bases from J, leaving 10 bases between. Material for sequencing was CD4+ T cells from PBMCs. This clonotype was sampled from a human donor with Susac syndrome. V usage is TRBV29-1 and J usage is TRBJ2-7; D is perhaps TRBD1 or TRBD2 (6 bases each). CDR3: CSVIGGYEQYF. The CDR3 DNA reads as TGCAGCGTGATAGGGGGGTACGAGCAGTACTTC.